This TCR beta chain was documented in a study of cytomegalovirus exposure and HLA in healthy donors. General study points: Researchers counted approximately 160 TCR beta chains as cytomegalovirus-associated.

The PCR contained 60 Vbeta and 13 Jbeta primers. Here immunoSEQ multiplex PCR was the method, and the copy in TCRdb shows in-frame clones only, minus some. The sample yields 160,000 or so clones, roughly three quarters seen once. Comments on this clone: Its antigen is as yet unknown.

The ends were cut back, 5 bases at V and 3 bases at J, with 6 bases in the middle. CDR1 and CDR2 (germline): MNHEY, SVGAGI. The CDR3 is 12 residues long. Sequenced: PBMCs. V usage is TRBV6-5 and J usage is TRBJ2-3; no firm D call. The TCR originated in a man between 60 and 75 years old in good health and CMV-seronegative. The CDR3 bases are TGTGCCAGCAGTACTCCGACAGATACGCAGTATTTT. Protein product: CASSTPTDTQYF.